The 20 T cell receptor beta chains reported below all come from one sample, sequenced in a study of CD8 T cells in ankylosing spondylitis. Their target antigens are unknown. Study results and caveats: In ankylosing spondylitis blood, a motif of roughly eight highly homologous TCR beta variants appeared characteristic.

MiXCR, run by TCRdb on the 5' RACE reads, gives a single entry per CDR3 protein. The sample lists about 420,000 distinct CDR3 sequences; about a fifth were seen once. Material: blood, either unsorted or a sorted T cell fraction (not recorded which). The receptors were gathered from a male donor with ankylosing spondylitis.

The chain couples TRBV30 to TRBJ2-1; 13 positions agree with TRBD2. This CDR3 has 18 residues. The V and J ends lost 3 bases and 4 bases, in that order; junction bases with no gene match: 12. The germline V gene encodes CDR1 GTSNPN and CDR2 SVGIG (reference sequence). Here the CDR3 reads CAWSDVGTSGTLYNEQFF. CDR3 DNA sequence: TGTGCCTGGAGCGACGTGGGGACTAGCGGGACTCTTTACAATGAGCAGTTCTTC.

V usage is TRBV24-1 and J usage is TRBJ2-2; a weak D match, TRBD2 (5 bases). Germline assignment: CDR1 KGHDR and CDR2 SFDVKD. Trimming cost V 5 bases and J 6 bases, with 9 bases left between them. This CDR3 contains 13 residues. The DNA for the CDR3 is TGTGCCACCAGTGGTAGTAGCGCCGGGGAGCTGTTTTTT. Translating gives CATSGSSAGELFF.

This clonotype was seen a few times. The chain uses TRBV19 and TRBJ1-1; TRBD1 matches at 7 bases. The germline gives CDR1 LNHDA, CDR2 SQIVND (reference sequence). The trim removed 6 bases at V and 0 bases at J, leaving 13 bases unmatched. This CDR3 contains 17 residues. CDR3 DNA: TGTGCCAGTAGCTTTACTCCGGGACAGACCCTGAACACTGAAGCTTTCTTT. Residues: CASSFTPGQTLNTEAFF.

This clonotype was seen a handful of times. The chain employs TRBV14 and TRBJ1-4; D is perhaps TRBD1 (6 bases). Per the germline V gene, CDR1 is SGHDN and CDR2 is FVKESK. The CDR3 runs to 14 residues. Trimming shortened V by 1 base and J by 7 bases, and 10 bases separated the two germline ends. The CDR3: CASSQAWTVEKLFF. The CDR3 DNA reads as TGTGCCAGCAGCCAAGCGTGGACAGTTGAAAAACTGTTTTTT.

The V gene is TRBV7-2, the J gene TRBJ2-1, with D perhaps being TRBD1 or TRBD2 (5 bases each). Trimming pared 1 base from V and 8 bases from J, leaving 12 bases between. Germline V gene data show CDR1 as SGHTA and CDR2 as FQGNSA. This CDR3 is built from 14 residues. The CDR3 here is CASSLVGTDDEQFF. CDR3 coding DNA: TGTGCCAGCAGCTTAGTCGGGACCGACGATGAGCAGTTCTTC.

This clonotype appeared a few times. The J gene is TRBJ2-7, the V gene TRBV29-1; D ambiguous. In germline, CDR1 is SQVTM, CDR2 ANQGSEA. V shed 0 bases and J shed 5 bases, with 17 bases lying between them. The CDR3 extends over 15 amino acids. For the CDR3, the DNA is TGCAGCGTTGAAGACCAAGGGAATAGACTGGACGAGCAGTACTTC. The encoded protein is CSVEDQGNRLDEQYF.

The chain joins TRBV9 to TRBJ2-5, with 11 bases identical to TRBD2. V lost 7 bases, J lost 1 base, and 0 bases stayed unmatched. The CDR3 extends over 13 amino acids. Looked up from germline, CDR1 is SGDLS and CDR2 is YYNGEE. CDR3 coding DNA: TGTGCCAGCGGGACTAGCGGCCAAGAGACCCAGTACTTC. Encoded protein: CASGTSGQETQYF.

The rearrangement links TRBV7-8 to TRBJ2-7; a weak D match, TRBD1 (5 bases). The CDR3 contains 15 residues. Germline V gene data show CDR1 as SGHVS and CDR2 as FQNEAQ. V was cut by 0 bases and J by 3 bases, with 12 bases left in between. CDR3: CASSLAQGAIYEQYF. The CDR3 DNA reads as TGTGCCAGCAGCTTAGCGCAGGGTGCGATCTACGAGCAGTACTTC. The whole variable domain, filled in from reference TRBV7-8 and TRBJ2-7, reads GAGVSQSPRYKVAKRGQDVALRCDPISGHVSLFWYQQALGQGPEFLTYFQNEAQLDKSGLPSDRFFAERPEGSVSTLKIQRTQQEDSAVYLCASSLAQGAIYEQYFGPGTRLTVT.

The CDR3 DNA reads TGTGCCAGTCGTGGCGAATATGGCAATCAGCCCCAGCATTTT. Amino acids: CASRGEYGNQPQHF. The rearrangement uses TRBV6-1 and TRBJ1-5, with D hard to call. V was pared by 9 bases and J by 2 bases, with 14 bases between. Germline V gene lookup returns CDR1 MNHNS and CDR2 SASEGT. The CDR3 runs 14 residues.

The chain uses TRBV18 and TRBJ1-2; the match to TRBD1 covers 9 bases. Germline V gene sequence: CDR1 KGHSH, CDR2 LQKENI. V was clipped by 2 bases and J by 4 bases; unmatched bases: 8. The length of the CDR3 is 16 residues. In DNA, the CDR3 is TGTGCCAGCTCACCAGGACAGGGGCCTGCGAGCTATGGCTACACCTTC. As protein: CASSPGQGPASYGYTF.

This clonotype was detected many times. The gene calls are TRBV5-1 and TRBJ2-5, with D possibly TRBD2 on 6 matching bases. The V end was cut by 4 bases, the J end by 5 bases, with 21 bases between. Germline values: CDR1 SGHRS, CDR2 YFSETQ. The CDR3 runs to 16 residues. The CDR3 nucleotides are TGCGCCAGCAGCCCAGCCTCCGGGGCACGGGGGGAGACCCAGTACTTC. Its translation is CASSPASGARGETQYF. The variable domain in full, with the rest retrieved from reference TRBV5-1 and TRBJ2-5, is KAGVTQTPRYLIKTRGQQVTLSCSPISGHRSVSWYQQTPGQGLQFLFEYFSETQRNKGNFPGRFSGRQFSNSRSEMNVSTLELGDSALYLCASSPASGARGETQYFGPGTRLLVL.

This clonotype came up a few times. CDR3 sequence: CASKGQPNEKLFF. In DNA form, the CDR3 reads TGTGCCAGCAAAGGACAGCCTAATGAAAAACTGTTTTTT. This chain links TRBV7-2 with TRBJ1-4; perhaps TRBD1 as D (6 bases). The V gene's germline CDR1 is SGHTA and CDR2 FQGNSA. The V end was cut by 7 bases, the J end by 3 bases, with 9 bases between. The length of the CDR3 is 13 residues. The full variable domain, completed using reference TRBV7-2 and TRBJ1-4, is GAGVSQSPSNKVTEKGKDVELRCDPISGHTALYWYRQSLGQGLEFLIYFQGNSAPDKSGLPSDRFSAERTGGSVSTLTIQRTQQEDSAVYLCASKGQPNEKLFFGSGTQLSVL.

The J gene is TRBJ2-7, the V gene TRBV2; 7 bases agree with TRBD1. Germline CDR1 and CDR2: SNHLY and FYNNEI. Trimming took 7 bases from V and 1 from J; bases not matched to a gene: 7. This CDR3 region has 14 residues. The CDR3 is CASKGRDRSYEQYF. The CDR3 coding sequence is TGTGCCAGCAAAGGCCGGGACAGATCCTACGAGCAGTACTTC.

The V call is TRBV10-3, the J call TRBJ2-2; D possibly matches TRBD1 or TRBD2 (5 bases each). The CDR3 totals 16 residues. The germline CDR1 and CDR2 sequences are ENHRY and SYGVKD. V lost 0 bases, J lost 6 bases, and 14 bases lay in between. The CDR3 nucleotides are TGTGCCATCAGTGAGTCGAGGGGCCCGCCAGCCGGGGAGCTGTTTTTT. This sequence encodes CAISESRGPPAGELFF.

The chain links TRBV29-1 to TRBJ1-1; D remains unclear. V was clipped by 2 bases and J by 1 base, with 8 bases between them. Germline-derived CDR1 and CDR2 are SQVTM and ANQGSEA. The CDR3 is 13 amino acids. Written as DNA, the CDR3 is TGCAGCGTTGAATTGACATCGAACACTGAAGCTTTCTTT. Protein product: CSVELTSNTEAFF.

DNA of the CDR3: TGTGCCTGGAGTAAGACCTTCAATCAGCCCCAGCATTTT. Translation gives CAWSKTFNQPQHF. The J gene is TRBJ1-5, the V gene TRBV30, with D unclear. The CDR3 covers 13 residues. Germline CDR1 is GTSNPN and CDR2 is SVGIG (reference sequence). Trimming stripped 2 bases from V and 3 bases from J, with 8 bases between.

The V call is TRBV6-8, the J call TRBJ2-5, with D possibly being TRBD2 (5 bases). The CDR3 runs to 14 residues. Per germline, CDR1 MNHGY and CDR2 SAAAGT. With 8 bases removed from V and 5 bases from J, the gap between germline ends came to 18 bases. DNA for the CDR3: TGTGCCAGCGACCCTAGCCACCCTTCGGAGACCCAGTACTTC. This translates into CASDPSHPSETQYF.

This clonotype came up a few times. This chain's CDR3 is CASSFIGYNSPLHF. The CDR3 nucleotides are TGTGCCAGCAGCTTCATAGGGTATAATTCACCCCTCCACTTT. The rearrangement uses TRBV7-2 and TRBJ1-6, with no clear D. Germline loops: CDR1 SGHTA, CDR2 FQGNSA. The CDR3 spans 14 residues. The ends were cut back, 3 bases at V and 4 bases at J, with 7 bases in the middle. Using reference TRBV7-2 and TRBJ1-6 for the parts outside the CDR3, the full variable domain is GAGVSQSPSNKVTEKGKDVELRCDPISGHTALYWYRQSLGQGLEFLIYFQGNSAPDKSGLPSDRFSAERTGGSVSTLTIQRTQQEDSAVYLCASSFIGYNSPLHFGNGTRLTVT.

This clonotype was seen repeatedly, ten times or more. V and J are TRBV7-2 and TRBJ2-1; 7 bases align to TRBD2. Germline V lookup: CDR1 SGHTA, CDR2 FQGNSA. V dropped 5 bases and J dropped 3; count of bases not matched to a gene: 7. The CDR3 has 15 residues. CDR3 sequence: CASSTSSGGYNEQFF. CDR3 sequence (DNA): TGTGCCAGCAGCACGTCTAGCGGTGGCTACAATGAGCAGTTCTTC.

This clonotype appeared a few times. The V gene is TRBV12-3 or TRBV12-4, the J gene TRBJ2-3, with 10 bases identical to TRBD2. V trimming: 6 bases; J trimming: 13 bases; junction bases outside the gene matches: 7. The CDR3 runs 12 residues. DNA of the CDR3: TGTGCCAGCAGAGATAGCGGGAGGCTGGAGTATTTT. This gives the protein CASRDSGRLEYF.